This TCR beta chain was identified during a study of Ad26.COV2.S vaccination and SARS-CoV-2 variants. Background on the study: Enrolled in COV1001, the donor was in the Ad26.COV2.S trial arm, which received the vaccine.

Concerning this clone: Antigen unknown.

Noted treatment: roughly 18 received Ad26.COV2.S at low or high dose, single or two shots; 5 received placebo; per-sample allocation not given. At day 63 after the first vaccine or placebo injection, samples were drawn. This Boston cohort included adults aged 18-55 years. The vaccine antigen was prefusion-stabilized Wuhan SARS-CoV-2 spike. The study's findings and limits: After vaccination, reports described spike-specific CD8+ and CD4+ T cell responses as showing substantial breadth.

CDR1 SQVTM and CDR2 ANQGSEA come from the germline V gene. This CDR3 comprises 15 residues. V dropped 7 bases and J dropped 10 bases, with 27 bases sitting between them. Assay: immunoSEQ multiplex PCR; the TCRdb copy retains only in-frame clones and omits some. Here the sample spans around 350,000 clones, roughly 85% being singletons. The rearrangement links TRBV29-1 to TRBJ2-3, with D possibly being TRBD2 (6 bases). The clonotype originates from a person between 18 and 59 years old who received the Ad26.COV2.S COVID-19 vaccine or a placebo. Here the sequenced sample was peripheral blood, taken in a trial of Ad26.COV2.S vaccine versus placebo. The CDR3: CSDSRDGYNTGAQYF. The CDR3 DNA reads TGCAGCGATTCACGAGACGGATACAACACGGGGGCGCAGTATTTT.